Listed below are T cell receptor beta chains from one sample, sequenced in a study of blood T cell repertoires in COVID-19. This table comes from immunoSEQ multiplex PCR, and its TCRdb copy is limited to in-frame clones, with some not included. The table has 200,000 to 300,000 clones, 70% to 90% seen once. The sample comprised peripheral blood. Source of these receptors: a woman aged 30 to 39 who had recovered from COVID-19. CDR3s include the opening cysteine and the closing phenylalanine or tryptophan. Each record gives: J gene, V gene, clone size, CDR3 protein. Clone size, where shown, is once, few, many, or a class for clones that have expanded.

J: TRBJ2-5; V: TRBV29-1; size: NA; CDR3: CSVDGAGGRRETQYF
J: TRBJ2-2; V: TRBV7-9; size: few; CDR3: CASSLDLLNTGELFF
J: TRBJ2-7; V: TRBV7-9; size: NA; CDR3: CASSLVGLAGGYEQYF
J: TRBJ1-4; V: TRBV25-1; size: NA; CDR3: CASSDRTGFRGNEKLFF
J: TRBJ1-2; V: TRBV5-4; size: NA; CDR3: CASSLVGQGALGYTF
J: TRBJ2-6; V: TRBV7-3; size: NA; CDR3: CASSLSSGANVLTF
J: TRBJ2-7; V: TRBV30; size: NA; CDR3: CAWSVVAYEQYF
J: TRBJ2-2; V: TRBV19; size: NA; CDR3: CASRRGQYTGELFF
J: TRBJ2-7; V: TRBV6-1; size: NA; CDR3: CASSEGVRSHEQYF
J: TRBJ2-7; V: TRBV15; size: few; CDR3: CATSRDGQGVREQYF
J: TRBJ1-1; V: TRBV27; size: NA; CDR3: CASSLRGAGTEAFF
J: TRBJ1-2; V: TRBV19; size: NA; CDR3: CASSSAGGDGYTF
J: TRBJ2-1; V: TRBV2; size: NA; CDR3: CASSVDGGVPPNEQFF
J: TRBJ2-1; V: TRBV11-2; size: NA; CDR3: CASSLDLFQGDEQFF
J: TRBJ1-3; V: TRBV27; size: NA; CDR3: CASSPTGYSGNTIYF
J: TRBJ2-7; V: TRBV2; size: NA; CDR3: CASSLGTGFYEQYF
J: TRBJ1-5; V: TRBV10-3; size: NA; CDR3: CAISESAGGGQPQHF
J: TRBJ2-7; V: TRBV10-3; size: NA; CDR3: CAISGGPGGNYEQYF
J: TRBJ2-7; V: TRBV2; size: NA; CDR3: CASSDSYEQYF
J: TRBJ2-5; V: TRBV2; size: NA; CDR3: CASSYRLAGGQETQYF
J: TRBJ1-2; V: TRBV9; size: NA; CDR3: CASSVDSGRSNYGYTF
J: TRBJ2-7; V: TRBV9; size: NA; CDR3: CASSVGDGGEQYF
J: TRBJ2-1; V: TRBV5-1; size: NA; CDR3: CASGVQGVENDEQFF
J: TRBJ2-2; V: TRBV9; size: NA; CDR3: CASSVAIPGELFF
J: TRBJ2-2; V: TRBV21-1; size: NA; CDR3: CASSKPYPPGAGELFF
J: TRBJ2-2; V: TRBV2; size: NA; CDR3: CASTAGGANTGELFF
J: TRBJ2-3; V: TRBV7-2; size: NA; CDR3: CASSSQRTSGTISFSTQYF
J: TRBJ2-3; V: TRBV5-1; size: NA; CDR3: CASSAGGAIDTQYF